Here is one TCR beta chain with its context. Its antigen remains unidentified. Per-nucleotide qualities are absent, and no much larger clonotype sits a single base away. The sample comes from a study of monozygotic twins with cystic fibrosis (TCRdb year 2021). Background on the whole study: Barcoded libraries were prepared from three micrograms of fragmented DNA with roughly 16 PCR cycles. To gauge how much genetics shapes V and J gene usage, the researchers compared TCR beta repertoires both within and across 16 monozygotic twin pairs who have cystic fibrosis. Ten female and six male twin pairs, aged about 2.0 to 36.4 years (median about 9.4 years) and mostly children and adolescents, were included in the cohort. On the day blood was drawn, the twins' weight-for-height and FEVPerc (FEV1 disease centile) were ranked against those of the 1,100 or so cohort participants. Data for three of the twin pairs had already been reported earlier in a different context. Broad study findings and their caveats: In 13 of 16 pairs, V gene usage most closely resembled the co-twin's, and the same held for J usage in 8 of 16 pairs, a pattern suggesting genetic constraints. Significantly higher nucleotide-identical clonotype sharing was observed within monozygotic CF twin pairs than between unrelated CF individuals (P = 0.000026, Mann-Whitney). Simpson clonality was found to be generally low (median roughly 0.009), suggesting a naive-dominated repertoire, although higher clonality was observed in the most severely affected patients. Only a small cohort was studied, and no association of shared CDR3 numbers with age, concordance or disease severity was found.

The twin pairs came from the European Cystic Fibrosis Twin and Sibling Study Cohort, which recruited patients from more than 150 CF clinics across 14 European countries. Zygosity and CFTR genotype were confirmed in-house, and zygosity was tested by multiplex PCR of nine short tandem repeat loci. Peripheral blood was sampled from each twin, with clinical parameters recorded on the day of blood sampling. Phenol/chloroform extraction was used to isolate genomic DNA from peripheral blood cells, and the DNA was then kept in TE buffer at 4 degrees C. TCR beta CDR3 regions were amplified by multiplex PCR with the immunoSEQ immune profiling system according to the manufacturer's instructions. An Illumina NextSeq system was used to carry out the sequencing. The paper's processing steps were these. The immunoSEQ Analyzer platform handled processing of the sequence data, and clonality was calculated by taking the square root of Simpson's index of productive rearrangements. Similarity in V and J usage was quantified by Jensen-Shannon distance, and CDR3 generation probabilities were calculated with OLGA. The researchers looked up shared CDR3 sequences in the immuneACCESS database (August 2020) and in VDJdb (December 2020). TCRdb stores this immuneACCESS table with in-frame sequences only. Part of the clones is absent; in the studies checked, under half of the shortfall reflects unresolved V genes, and no reason is known for the rest. For V, J and clone size, that table is used; D and trimming come from the DNA. The sample table contains over 20,000 clones; only one count was recorded for 75% to 95% of them. The top ten clonotypes cover under 0.35% of the sample.

The germline V gene (reference sequence) sets CDR1 to LNHDA and CDR2 to SQIVND. Counted from cysteine to phenylalanine, this CDR3 has 17 amino acids. Only the CDR3 portion is preserved as DNA: 51 bases, with reading frame beginning at the first base. Relative to germline, V is missing 1 base and J is missing 0 bases, with 2 bases of the junction outside any gene match. The chain couples TRBV19 to TRBJ1-6; a stretch of 8 junction bases matches TRBD1. The receptor was isolated from a girl aged 2-10 years with cystic fibrosis. Sequenced material: blood. The CDR3 reads CASSIGTGNSYNSPLHF. The DNA reads as follows: TGTGCCAGTAGTATAGGGACAGGGAACTCCTATAATTCACCCCTCCACTTT.